This T cell receptor (beta chain) was documented in a study of T cell responses to AZD1222 COVID-19 vaccine. Study findings and constraints: Donors were chiefly white British, with a greater number of females, and clonal diversity was perhaps underestimated. Dominant CD4 TCR responses targeted spike regions 160-218 and 743-854. Spike-specific TCR breadth and depth grew following two AZD1222 doses.

Concerning this clone: Antigen specificity is unknown.

Libraries were prepared by immunoSEQ multiplex PCR; TCRdb keeps only in-frame clonotypes and omits some of them. The sample gives roughly 140,000 clones, about nine tenths of which show up once; approximately 9% is in the top ten. Samples with a second dose at about 4 or about 12 weeks were pooled together. The specimen was peripheral blood, collected 28 days after the second AZD1222 dose. The sequence was obtained from an adult who received the AZD1222 COVID-19 vaccine.

The CDR3 here is CASSLGQAGNTIYF. The CDR3, as DNA: TGTGCCAGCTCACTGGGGCAGGCTGGAAACACCATATATTTT. The rearrangement links TRBV18 to TRBJ1-3, with a tentative D call TRBD1 (5 bases). V was clipped by 4 bases and J by 2 bases, with 9 bases between them. CDR3 length: 14 residues. In germline, CDR1 is KGHSH, CDR2 LQKENI.